The T cell receptor beta chain described here comes from a study of regulatory T cells in long-lasting Graves disease. Findings and limits, study-wide: Persistent disease showed a preference for TRBV28, TRBJ1-2 and TRBJ2-5.

Time point: persistent/refractory GD, antithyroid drugs over 5 years with positive TRAb. There was RNA extracted from PBMCs, and the TCR library was made from it. Only a few counts were recorded for this clonotype. What it binds is not known. CDR3 length equals 14 residues. V lost 8 bases to trimming and J lost 6 bases, with 16 bases between them. Germline assignment: CDR1 SEHNR and CDR2 FQNEAQ (reference sequence). iRepertoire HTBI primers and Arm-PCR of CDR3 regions built TCR beta libraries. TCRdb fed the multiplex PCR reads into MiXCR, producing one record per CDR3 protein. This table holds over 250,000 distinct CDR3 sequences, approximately 20% found once.

The sequencing here drew on peripheral blood mononuclear cells (PBMCs), taken when the disease was refractory, from a patient treated with antithyroid drugs. This sequence was found in a female donor with Graves disease. J is TRBJ2-2 and V is TRBV7-9; no clear D gene. CDR3 in amino acids: CASESPKVSGELFF. CDR3 nucleotides: TGTGCCAGCGAATCCCCCAAAGTATCCGGGGAGCTGTTTTTT. Complete variable domain (other parts from reference TRBV7-9 and TRBJ2-2): DTGVSQNPRHKITKRGQNVTFRCDPISEHNRLYWYRQTLGQGPEFLTYFQNEAQLEKSRLLSDRFSAERPKGSFSTLEIQRTEQGDSAMYLCASESPKVSGELFFGEGSRLTVL.